This T cell receptor beta chain originates from a study of Graves' ophthalmopathy and Graves' hyperthyroidism. Study-wide context: Peripheral blood was obtained at first diagnosis, ahead of any treatment. Overall study findings and caveats: The blood repertoire also included most expanded thyroid clonotypes above 0.001 frequency.

The trim removed 3 bases at V and 0 bases at J, leaving 3 bases unmatched. The germline gives CDR1 SGHTA, CDR2 FQGNSA. CDR3 length equals 15 residues. Amplification of TCR beta CDR3 regions used RNA transcripts. After a first-round RT-PCR with HTBI primers, a second-round multiplex PCR was run. TCRdb used MiXCR to reprocess the multiplex PCR reads, holding one entry per CDR3 protein. The repertoire includes 400,000 or so distinct CDR3 sequences, 15% of them detected once, and 7% sits in the top ten. This clonotype was observed at least ten times. No antigen is known for it. The sequenced sample consisted of peripheral blood. This clonotype was sampled from a woman aged 18 to 35 with stable Graves' hyperthyroidism. The V and J genes are TRBV7-2 and TRBJ2-7, with 9 positions matching TRBD2. The CDR3 reads CASSFSGGRSYEQYF. The CDR3 bases are TGTGCCAGCAGCTTTAGCGGGGGCCGCTCCTACGAGCAGTACTTC.